The 25 T cell receptor beta chains reported below all come from one sample, sequenced in a study of glioma-infiltrating T cells. Using RNA template, CDR3s of TCR alpha and beta were amplified with iRepertoire arm-PCR. TCRdb ran MiXCR on the multiplex PCR reads and lists one entry per CDR3 protein. The data hold over 90,000 distinct CDR3 sequences, with around 29% observed a single time. The sample comprised glioma tissue, nonneoplastic brain tissue, or PBMCs (not recorded which). These receptors all come from a human donor with low-grade glioma or glioblastoma, undergoing nonglioma brain surgery, or in good health (not recorded which).

In this sample, this clonotype turned up many times. The rearrangement links TRBV28 to TRBJ2-1, with D possibly TRBD2 on 5 matching bases. CDR3 length equals 15 residues. V lost 3 bases, J lost 3 bases, and 12 bases lay in between. CDR1 is MDHEN and CDR2 is SYDVKM in the germline V gene. The CDR3 region has the DNA TGTGCCAGCAGTTTTATTCGGGGTAGCTACAATGAGCAGTTCTTC. This sequence encodes CASSFIRGSYNEQFF.

This clonotype was picked up many times. The V and J genes are TRBV6-1 and TRBJ2-3, with D possibly being TRBD2 (6 bases). This CDR3 region has 17 residues. Trimming cost V 2 bases and J 0 bases, with 15 bases left between them. From germline, CDR1 is MNHNS and CDR2 SASEGT. As DNA, the CDR3 is TGTGCCAGCAGTGAAAGCGGGTTCGGCGGGAGCACAGATACGCAGTATTTT. Translating gives CASSESGFGGSTDTQYF.

The sample holds a few counts of this clonotype. V usage is TRBV19 and J usage is TRBJ2-5, with D hard to call. The germline CDR1 and CDR2 sequences are LNHDA and SQIVND (reference sequence). CDR3 length: 14 amino acids. Deletions cut 6 bases from V and 5 bases from J, with 16 bases between. As DNA, the CDR3 is TGTGCCAGTAGAACCGGGCAACAAGGGGAGACCCAGTACTTC. This sequence encodes CASRTGQQGETQYF. Filled out from reference TRBV19 and TRBJ2-5, the complete variable domain reads DGGITQSPKYLFRKEGQNVTLSCEQNLNHDAMYWYRQDPGQGLRLIYYSQIVNDFQKGDIAEGYSVSREKKESFPLTVTSAQKNPTAFYLCASRTGQQGETQYFGPGTRLLVL.

This clonotype has ten or more counts. This chain links TRBV6-1 with TRBJ2-7; D may be TRBD1 or TRBD2 (5 bases each). This CDR3 spans 12 amino acids. CDR1 and CDR2 (germline): MNHNS, SASEGT. Trimming stripped 6 bases from V and 6 bases from J, with 12 bases between. The CDR3 is CASSLDGAEQYF. For the CDR3, the DNA is TGTGCCAGCAGCCTGGACGGGGCCGAGCAGTACTTC.

This clonotype was counted many times. The V call is TRBV7-8, the J call TRBJ1-1; 7 bases are a match to TRBD1. CDR3 length: 17 residues. Germline V gene data show CDR1 as SGHVS and CDR2 as FQNEAQ. Unmatched junction bases numbered 16, after V lost 5 bases and J lost 4 bases. CDR3 in DNA: TGTGCCAGCAGCACCACCCGCCCGACAGGGAGGGCCACTGAAGCTTTCTTT. Its translation: CASSTTRPTGRATEAFF. The variable domain in full, with the rest retrieved from reference TRBV7-8 and TRBJ1-1, is GAGVSQSPRYKVAKRGQDVALRCDPISGHVSLFWYQQALGQGPEFLTYFQNEAQLDKSGLPSDRFFAERPEGSVSTLKIQRTQQEDSAVYLCASSTTRPTGRATEAFFGQGTRLTVV.

This clonotype was found many times. The chain uses TRBV6-6 and TRBJ2-3; 7 nucleotides align to TRBD2. This CDR3 is built from 16 residues. V trimming: 0 bases; J trimming: 4 bases; junction bases outside the gene matches: 7. Per germline, CDR1 MNHNY and CDR2 SVGAGI (reference sequence). Written as DNA, the CDR3 is TGTGCCAGCAGTTACTCGACACGGGGGAGGGCAGATACGCAGTATTTT. It is translated as CASSYSTRGRADTQYF.

This clonotype was recorded a few times. The chain is built from TRBV30 and TRBJ2-1; D not resolved. Germline lookup yields CDR1 GTSNPN and CDR2 SVGIG (reference sequence). Trimming cost V 0 bases and J 7 bases, with 7 bases left between them. This CDR3 is 12 amino acids long. CDR3 DNA sequence: TGTGCCTGGAGTGTAGGATGGAATGAGCAGTTCTTC. It yields the protein CAWSVGWNEQFF.

This clonotype was detected ten times or more. The chain joins TRBV6-1 to TRBJ2-1; a weak D match, TRBD1 (6 bases). V lost 7 bases, J lost 2 bases, and 12 bases lay in between. This CDR3 has 14 residues. Germline-derived CDR1 and CDR2 are MNHNS and SASEGT. CDR3 in DNA: TGTGCCAGCACTAGGACAGACGCCTACAATGAGCAGTTCTTC. This codes for CASTRTDAYNEQFF.

This clonotype was observed many times. V is TRBV7-2 and J is TRBJ2-1, with a weak D call TRBD2 (6 bases). The V gene lost 5 bases and the J gene lost 4 bases, with 12 bases spanning the gap. This CDR3 has 14 amino acids. Germline V lookup: CDR1 SGHTA, CDR2 FQGNSA. The CDR3 spells CASSINGGYNEQFF. The CDR3 bases are TGTGCCAGCAGCATCAACGGAGGGTACAATGAGCAGTTCTTC.

About this clonotype: A read error may be the cause here, since a much bigger clone is one base away. Because the CDR3 is missing its conserved closing phenylalanine or tryptophan, this is likely a read error. This chain connects TRBV6-5 to TRBJ2-5; D assignment may be TRBD1 or TRBD2 (5 bases each). The V gene's germline CDR1 is MNHEY and CDR2 SVGAGI. CDR3 length: 13 amino acids. Trimming stripped 2 bases from V and 2 bases from J, with 6 bases between. The CDR3 nucleotides are TGTGCCAGCAGTTACGGGACGCAAGAGACCCAGTACCTC. This gives the protein CASSYGTQETQYL.

The rearrangement links TRBV19 to TRBJ1-4; no clear D. CDR1 and CDR2 (germline): LNHDA, SQIVND (reference sequence). The CDR3 totals 15 residues. Trimming removed 3 bases from V and 0 bases from J, with 8 bases in between. The CDR3, as DNA: TGTGCCAGTAGTATCCCCGGTGCAACTAATGAAAAACTGTTTTTT. Its translation: CASSIPGATNEKLFF.

The rearrangement joins TRBV29-1 to TRBJ2-7, with D unresolved. The CDR3 contains 12 residues. CDR1 is SQVTM, CDR2 ANQGSEA, per germline. Trimming stripped 5 bases from V and 3 bases from J, with 11 bases between. The CDR3 DNA is TGCAGCGTTTCCCAGTCCATCTACGAGCAGTACTTC. Residues: CSVSQSIYEQYF.

This clonotype has at least ten counts. The rearrangement uses TRBV6-1 and TRBJ2-7; 8 nucleotides agree with TRBD1. Germline V CDR1 and CDR2: MNHNS, SASEGT. V was pared by 7 bases and J by 2 bases, with 4 bases of the junction left unmatched. This CDR3 is 13 amino acids long. DNA for the CDR3: TGTGCCAGCAAAGGGACAGGAACCTACGAGCAGTACTTC. It specifies CASKGTGTYEQYF.

This clonotype was counted once. This could be a read error, since a much larger clone is one nucleotide away. This chain connects TRBV29-1 to TRBJ2-1; D is unclear. Trimming stripped 4 bases from V and 8 bases from J, with 6 bases between. The germline gives CDR1 SQVTM, CDR2 ANQGSEA. The CDR3 totals 10 residues. For the CDR3, the DNA is TGCAGCGTTGGTCACGATGAGCAGTTCTTC. Its translation: CSVGHDEQFF.

At least ten counts were recorded for this clonotype. The chain uses TRBV6-1 and TRBJ1-1; no firm D call. CDR1 and CDR2 (germline): MNHNS, SASEGT. The CDR3 loop spans 14 amino acids. V lost 4 bases, J lost 0 bases, and 9 bases lay in between. The CDR3 loop is CASSVQALNTEAFF. The CDR3 DNA reads TGTGCCAGCAGTGTACAAGCACTGAACACTGAAGCTTTCTTT.

A note on this clonotype: This may stem from a read error, because a much larger clone lies one nucleotide away. The CDR3 DNA sequence: TGCAGTGCACATCCGTACAGATCCTACGAGCAGTACTTC. It specifies CSAHPYRSYEQYF. The V gene is TRBV20-1, the J gene TRBJ2-7, with no clear D. Trimming took 6 bases from V and 1 from J, leaving 13 bases between them. The germline CDR1 and CDR2 sequences are DFQATT and SNEGSKA (reference sequence). The CDR3 is made up of 13 amino acids.

This clonotype was found many times. The chain carries TRBV7-2 and TRBJ1-2; D gene unclear. V gave up 2 bases and J gave up 5 bases, with 12 bases separating them. The CDR3 contains 14 residues. The germline gives CDR1 SGHTA, CDR2 FQGNSA. The CDR3 sequence: CASSLSAGLYGYTF. The CDR3 coding sequence is TGTGCCAGCAGCTTAAGTGCAGGTCTTTATGGCTACACCTTC.

The chain uses TRBV7-9 and TRBJ2-1; D is unclear. The V gene's germline CDR1 is SEHNR and CDR2 FQNEAQ (reference sequence). This CDR3 has 15 amino acids. The V end lost 0 bases, the J end lost 0 bases, and 6 bases lay between the germline ends. The CDR3 nucleotides read TGTGCCAGCAGCTTAGCGAGCTACTCCTACAATGAGCAGTTCTTC. Protein sequence: CASSLASYSYNEQFF.

Comment on this clonotype: One base away lies a much larger clone, so this may be a sequencing read error. The rearrangement joins TRBV6-5 to TRBJ1-3; D perhaps matches TRBD1 (6 bases). CDR3 size: 14 residues. Germline CDR1 MNHEY, CDR2 SVGAGI. CDR3 protein: CASSSAGDGNAIYF. Written as DNA, the CDR3 is TGTGCCAGCAGTTCAGCAGGGGATGGAAACGCCATATATTTT.

As to this clonotype: Possible read error: a much larger clone is one base away. The gene calls are TRBV4-3 and TRBJ2-5; D gene ambiguous. The CDR3 runs 14 residues. Germline loops: CDR1 LGHNA, CDR2 YSLEER. The CDR3 region is CASRQEGYQETQYF. The DNA for the CDR3 is TGCGCCAGCAGACAAGAAGGCTACCAAGAGACCCAGTACTTC.

In regard to this clonotype: A read error may be the cause here, since a much bigger clone is one base away. No conserved phenylalanine or tryptophan ends this CDR3, so it is likely a read error. CDR3 protein: CASSATRGYTS. The CDR3 DNA reads as TGTGCCAGCAGTGCCACCCGAGGCTACACCTCC. The chain has TRBV28 and TRBJ1-2; D is uncertain. This CDR3 is built from 11 residues. V dropped 5 bases and J dropped 8 bases, with 9 bases sitting between them. Germline values: CDR1 MDHEN, CDR2 SYDVKM.

This clonotype was picked up many times. This sequence joins TRBV20-1 and TRBJ2-1; D perhaps matches TRBD1 (5 bases). The CDR3 runs to 16 residues. Germline loops: CDR1 DFQATT, CDR2 SNEGSKA (reference sequence). Trimming stripped 0 bases from V and 4 bases from J, with 16 bases between. CDR3 sequence reads: CSAREGRVRGYNEQFF. In DNA form, the CDR3 reads TGCAGTGCTAGAGAAGGGCGAGTTAGGGGTTACAATGAGCAGTTCTTC.

This clonotype has ten or more counts. The J gene is TRBJ1-2, the V gene TRBV6-2 or TRBV6-3; D is undetermined. This CDR3 contains 15 residues. The germline CDR1 and CDR2 sequences are MNHEY and SVGEGT. Trimming removed 0 bases at V and 4 bases at J, with 12 bases between. CDR3 nucleotides: TGTGCCAGCAGTTACTCGACGGATAAAATCTATGGCTACACCTTC. Translating gives CASSYSTDKIYGYTF.

This clonotype occurred many times. The chain joins TRBV10-2 to TRBJ2-3; no firm D call. The V and J ends lost 6 bases and 2 bases respectively, with 9 bases between them. The germline CDR1 and CDR2 sequences are WSHSY and SAAADI. The CDR3 is made up of 13 amino acids. The CDR3 DNA reads as TGCGCCAGCAGGGTTAGTAACACAGATACGCAGTATTTT. It encodes CASRVSNTDTQYF.

Concerning this clonotype itself: At one of its ends the junction is not consistent with the germline gene, which may arise from a read error. V is TRBV7-7 and J is TRBJ2-7; D uncertain. Germline values: CDR1 SSHAT, CDR2 FNYEAQ (reference sequence). CDR3 length equals 17 residues. The CDR3 DNA sequence: TGTGCTAGCAAAAATTGGAAGAGGCCCCTACCCGACTCCGAGCAGTACTTC. Translation gives CASKNWKRPLPDSEQYF.